The present entry profiles one T cell receptor beta chain with its context. Antigen specificity is unknown. This CDR3 comprises 14 residues. CDR1 SGHNT and CDR2 YYREEE come from the germline V gene (reference sequence). V was shortened by 2 bases and J by 2 bases, with 11 bases between the two germline ends. With 60 Vbeta and 13 Jbeta primers, the PCR was carried out. Measured with immunoSEQ multiplex PCR; TCRdb has only the in-frame clones, and not every one. Among some 150,000 clones listed, 80% to 90% were seen once. This record comes from a study of cytomegalovirus exposure and HLA in healthy donors. Study-wide results and caveats: Presence/absence results assume similar sequencing depth per donor, which may not hold.

Sequenced material: PBMCs. The V and J genes are TRBV5-4 and TRBJ2-7, with a tentative D call TRBD1 (6 bases). The clonotype was recovered from a woman aged 25 to 39 in good health and CMV-seronegative. The CDR3 DNA sequence: TGTGCCAGCAGCTTAGGACAGAGGACCTACGAGCAGTACTTC. Its protein is CASSLGQRTYEQYF.